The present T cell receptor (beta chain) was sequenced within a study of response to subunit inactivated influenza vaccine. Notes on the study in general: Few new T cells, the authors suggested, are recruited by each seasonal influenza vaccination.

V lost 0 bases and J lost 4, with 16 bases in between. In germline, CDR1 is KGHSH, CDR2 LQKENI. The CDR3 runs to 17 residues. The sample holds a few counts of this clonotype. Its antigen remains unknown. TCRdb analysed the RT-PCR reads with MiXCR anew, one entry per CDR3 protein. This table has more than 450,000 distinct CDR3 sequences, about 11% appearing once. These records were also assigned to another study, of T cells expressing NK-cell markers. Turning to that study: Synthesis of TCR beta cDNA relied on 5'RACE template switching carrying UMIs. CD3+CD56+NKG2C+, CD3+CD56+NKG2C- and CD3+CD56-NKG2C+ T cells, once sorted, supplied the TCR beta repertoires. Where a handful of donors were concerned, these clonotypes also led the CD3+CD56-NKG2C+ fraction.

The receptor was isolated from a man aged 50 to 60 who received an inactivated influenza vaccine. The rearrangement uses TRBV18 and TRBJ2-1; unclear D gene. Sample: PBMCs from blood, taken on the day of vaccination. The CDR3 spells CASSPPAMGTAYNEQFF. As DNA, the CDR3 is TGTGCCAGCTCACCACCGGCGATGGGCACAGCTTACAATGAGCAGTTCTTC.